This TCR beta chain was recovered during a study of blood T cell repertoires in COVID-19. On the study more broadly: Some COVID-19 samples were acute and others convalescent; all came from the United States, Italy and Spain. The cDNA or gDNA used as material had been derived from T cells, B-cell-depleted T cells, or PBMCs.

Authors' analysis steps: It was from reference gene primer amplification that nucleated cell counts were estimated. TCRdb's table, derived via immunoSEQ multiplex PCR, lists solely in-frame clones and lacks some. D and trimming were read from the DNA, whereas the V and J calls and clone size are those reported in that table. Counted here are some 220,000 clones, about 79% occurring once; the ten biggest clones make up about 9%. Of note for this clone: The sample carries other DNA sequences with the same CDR3.

Between the trimmed V and J ends, which lost 0 bases and 2 bases, there was a span of 5 bases. The CDR3 totals 13 residues. The germline V gene encodes CDR1 SGHRS and CDR2 YFSETQ. This sequence was found in a man over 45 with active or convalescent COVID-19. J is TRBJ1-2 and V is TRBV5-1; D gene ambiguous. The source material was peripheral blood. The CDR3 spells CASSLGHNYGYTF. In DNA form, the CDR3 reads TGCGCCAGCAGCTTGGGACACAACTATGGCTACACCTTC.